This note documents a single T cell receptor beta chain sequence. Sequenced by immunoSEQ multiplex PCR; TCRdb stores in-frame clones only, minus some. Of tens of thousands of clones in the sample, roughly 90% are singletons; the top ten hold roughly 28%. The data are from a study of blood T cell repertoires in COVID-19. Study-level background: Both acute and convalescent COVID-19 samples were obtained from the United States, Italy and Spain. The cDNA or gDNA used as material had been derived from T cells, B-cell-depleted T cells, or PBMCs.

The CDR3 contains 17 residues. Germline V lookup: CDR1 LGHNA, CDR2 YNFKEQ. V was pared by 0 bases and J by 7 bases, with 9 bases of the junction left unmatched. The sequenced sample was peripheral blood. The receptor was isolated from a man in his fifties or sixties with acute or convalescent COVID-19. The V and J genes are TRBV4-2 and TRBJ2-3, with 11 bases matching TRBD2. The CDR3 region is CASSQDLRTSGGNTQYF. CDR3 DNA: TGTGCCAGCAGCCAAGATCTAAGAACTAGCGGGGGTAATACGCAGTATTTT.